Described below is a single TCR beta chain sequence and its context. Its target is not known. The data belong to a study of OX40 agonist ivuxolimab in advanced cancers. Libraries were prepared by immunoSEQ multiplex PCR; TCRdb keeps only in-frame clonotypes and omits some of them. The sample has under 85,000 clones; around 90% are singletons. Notes on the study in general: By week 6 at 0.1 to 3.0 mg/kg, blood CD4+ and CD8+ T cells had expanded clonally.

Germline V gene sequence: CDR1 SGDLS, CDR2 YYNGEE. CDR3 length: 15 amino acids. V lost 0 bases and J lost 4, with 13 bases in between. The clonotype comes from an adult with an advanced solid tumor such as melanoma, head and neck, liver or kidney cancer. The V call is TRBV9, the J call TRBJ2-5; D not resolved. Source: CD4+ or CD8+ T cells sorted from blood, taken in a trial of the OX40 agonist ivuxolimab. CDR3 sequence: CASSVGIAPRETQYF. CDR3 bases: TGTGCCAGCAGCGTAGGAATCGCCCCAAGAGAGACCCAGTACTTC. The full variable domain, with the rest looked up from reference TRBV9 and TRBJ2-5, is DSGVTQTPKHLITATGQRVTLRCSPRSGDLSVYWYQQSLDQGLQFLIQYYNGEERAKGNILERFSAQQFPDLHSELNLSSLELGDSALYFCASSVGIAPRETQYFGPGTRLLVL.